Detailed here is one TCR beta chain. The CDR3 loop spans 14 amino acids. V lost 6 bases and J lost 2; bases outside the gene matches: 7. This entry is derived from a study of Tregs in tolerant kidney transplant recipients. Assay used: immunoSEQ multiplex PCR; TCRdb lists only in-frame clones, some missing. The sample carries over 60,000 clones, about 88% recorded once. Specimen: CD4+ T cells from blood, collected before the transplant. The receptor was isolated from a human donor who received a combined kidney and bone marrow transplant. V is TRBV23-1 and J is TRBJ2-7; 7 positions match TRBD1. TRBV23-1 is labeled an ORF, and its function is uncertain. The CDR3 DNA sequence: TGCGCCAGCAGACCCGGGACAGAGACCTACGAGCAGTACTTC. It translates to CASRPGTETYEQYF.